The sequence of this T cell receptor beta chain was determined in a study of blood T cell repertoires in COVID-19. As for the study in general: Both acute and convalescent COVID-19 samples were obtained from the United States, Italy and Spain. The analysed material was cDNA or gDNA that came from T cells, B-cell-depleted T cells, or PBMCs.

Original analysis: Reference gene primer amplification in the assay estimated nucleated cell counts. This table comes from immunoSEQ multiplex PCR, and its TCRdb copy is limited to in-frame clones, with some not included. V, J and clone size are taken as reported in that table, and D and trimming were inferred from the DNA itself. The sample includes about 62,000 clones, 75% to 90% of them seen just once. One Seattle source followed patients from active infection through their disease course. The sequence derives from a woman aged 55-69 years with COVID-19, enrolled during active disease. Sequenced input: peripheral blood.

In DNA, the CDR3 is TGTGCCAGCAGCTCACGGGGGACCTACTCCTACAATGAGCAGTTCTTC. Encoded protein: CASSSRGTYSYNEQFF. The chain has TRBV7-3 and TRBJ2-1, with D maybe TRBD2 (6 bases). CDR3 length: 16 residues. Germline V lookup: CDR1 SGHTA, CDR2 FQGTGA. Trimming left V 4 bases short and J 0 bases short, with 13 bases between.